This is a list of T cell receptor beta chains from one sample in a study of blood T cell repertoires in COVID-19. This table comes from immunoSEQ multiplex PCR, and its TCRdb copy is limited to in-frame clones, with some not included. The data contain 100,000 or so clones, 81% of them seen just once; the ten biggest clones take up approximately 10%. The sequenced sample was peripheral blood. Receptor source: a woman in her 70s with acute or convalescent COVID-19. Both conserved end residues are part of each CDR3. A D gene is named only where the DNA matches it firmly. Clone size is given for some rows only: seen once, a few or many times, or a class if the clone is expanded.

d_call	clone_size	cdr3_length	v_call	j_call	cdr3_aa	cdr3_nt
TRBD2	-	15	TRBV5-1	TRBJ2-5	CASSTGLAGKETQYF	TGCGCCAGCAGCACGGGACTAGCGGGAAAAGAGACCCAGTACTTC
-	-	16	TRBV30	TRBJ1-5	CAWSVGEVLSNQPQHF	TGTGCCTGGAGTGTCGGGGAGGTACTTAGCAATCAGCCCCAGCATTTT
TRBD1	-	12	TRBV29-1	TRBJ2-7	CSVGTGGYEQYF	TGCAGCGTCGGGACAGGGGGCTACGAGCAGTACTTC
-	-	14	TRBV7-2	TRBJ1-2	CASSLDVAEYGYTF	TGTGCCAGCAGCTTAGATGTGGCGGAGTATGGCTACACCTTC
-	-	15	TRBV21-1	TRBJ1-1	CASSTGTRMNTEAFF	TGTGCCAGCAGCACAGGCACCCGGATGAACACTGAAGCTTTCTTT
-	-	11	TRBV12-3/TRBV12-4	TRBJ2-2	CASGTGGELFF	TGTGCCAGCGGAACGGGGGGGGAGCTGTTTTTT
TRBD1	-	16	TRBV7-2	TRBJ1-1	CASSSRSRGDDTEAFF	TGTGCCAGCAGCTCCCGGAGCAGGGGGGACGACACTGAAGCTTTCTTT
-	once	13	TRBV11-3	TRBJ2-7	CASSLGETYEQYF	TGTGCCAGCAGCTTAGGGGAGACCTACGAGCAGTACTTC
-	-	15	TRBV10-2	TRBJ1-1	CASRQGGVTRTEAFF	TGCGCCAGCCGACAAGGGGGGGTGACGAGGACTGAAGCTTTCTTT
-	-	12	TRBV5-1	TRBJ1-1	CASSLTGFEAFF	TGCGCCAGCAGCCTTACAGGGTTTGAAGCTTTCTTT
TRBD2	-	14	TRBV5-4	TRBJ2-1	CASSLTSGHNEQFF	TGTGCCAGCAGCTTGACTAGCGGACACAATGAGCAGTTCTTC
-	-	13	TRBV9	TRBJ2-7	CASSPDSPYEQYF	TGTGCCAGCAGCCCCGACTCCCCCTACGAGCAGTACTTC
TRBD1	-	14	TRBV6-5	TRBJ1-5	CASSLGQGRQPQHF	TGTGCCAGCAGTTTGGGACAGGGGAGGCAGCCCCAGCATTTT
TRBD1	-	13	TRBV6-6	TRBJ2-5	CASSSTGPETQYF	TGTGCCAGCAGTTCGACAGGGCCGGAGACCCAGTACTTC
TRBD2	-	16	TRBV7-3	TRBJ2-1	CASSLPSGLAGREQFF	TGTGCCAGCAGCTTACCGTCGGGACTAGCGGGACGTGAGCAGTTCTTC
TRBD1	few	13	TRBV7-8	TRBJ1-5	CASSPDRNQPQHF	TGTGCCAGCAGCCCGGACAGGAATCAGCCCCAGCATTTT
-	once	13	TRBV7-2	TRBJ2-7	CASSFGRVYEQYF	TGTGCCAGCAGCTTTGGCAGGGTCTACGAGCAGTACTTC